The 27 T cell receptor beta chains below come from one sample, sequenced in a study of immune cell composition in non-small cell lung cancer. Sequencing was performed with immunoSEQ multiplex PCR; in TCRdb, only in-frame clones are kept and a portion is missing. The sample has about 13,000 clones; 73% are singletons. The specimen sequenced was lung tumor tissue. The receptors were gathered from a human donor with non-small cell lung cancer.

This clone was recorded only once. The CDR3 loop reads CASRGLIQGSEQFF. The CDR3 bases are TGCGCCAGCAGAGGGTTGATACAGGGGAGTGAGCAGTTCTTC. The rearrangement links TRBV5-1 to TRBJ2-1; TRBD1 matches 7 bases. V lost 5 bases, J lost 9 bases, and 11 bases stayed unmatched. The CDR3 extends over 14 amino acids. CDR1 and CDR2 from the germline V gene are SGHRS and YFSETQ. The full variable domain, with the rest looked up from reference TRBV5-1 and TRBJ2-1, is KAGVTQTPRYLIKTRGQQVTLSCSPISGHRSVSWYQQTPGQGLQFLFEYFSETQRNKGNFPGRFSGRQFSNSRSEMNVSTLELGDSALYLCASRGLIQGSEQFFGPGTRLTVL.

This clone rates as medium-sized (0.01 to 0.1%). DNA for the CDR3: TGTGCCAGCAGTTACTCGATTCACAGGGTGAACTATGGCTACACCTTC. It encodes CASSYSIHRVNYGYTF. The V gene is TRBV6-5, the J gene TRBJ1-2; TRBD1 might be the D (6 bases). CDR3 length: 16 amino acids. Trimming stripped 0 bases from V and 2 bases from J, with 13 bases between. Germline V gene data show CDR1 as MNHEY and CDR2 as SVGAGI.

This clone was observed a few times. CDR3 nucleotides: TGTGCCAGCAGTGAAGTTGGGGGGGGAAATCAGCCCCAGCATTTT. It specifies CASSEVGGGNQPQHF. The chain links TRBV2 to TRBJ1-5; TRBD1 might be the D (5 bases). The CDR3 is 15 amino acids. Looked up from germline, CDR1 is SNHLY and CDR2 is FYNNEI. V was cut by 1 base and J by 4 bases, with 11 bases left in between.

This clone appeared a single time. This sequence joins TRBV28 and TRBJ1-1; D gene uncertain. Germline CDR1 MDHEN, CDR2 SYDVKM. Trimming left V 3 bases short and J 7 bases short, with 12 bases between. The CDR3 is 13 amino acids. The CDR3 DNA sequence: TGTGCCAGCAGTTTCCGGTACTACGGTGAAGCTTTCTTT. Protein sequence: CASSFRYYGEAFF.

CDR3 nucleotide sequence: TGTGCCACCAGCAGGGACCCGGGATTCTCCTACGAGCAGTACTTC. Its protein is CATSRDPGFSYEQYF. V and J are TRBV15 and TRBJ2-7, with D maybe TRBD2 (5 bases). CDR3 length: 15 amino acids. CDR1 and CDR2 (germline): LNHNV, YYDKDF (reference sequence). V gave up 3 bases and J gave up 0 bases, with 12 bases separating them.

The J gene is TRBJ2-7, the V gene TRBV5-1; D is unresolved. The CDR3 contains 15 residues. V was shortened by 3 bases and J by 5 bases, with 18 bases between the two germline ends. Germline V lookup: CDR1 SGHRS, CDR2 YFSETQ. The CDR3 region has the DNA TGCGCCAGCAGCTCCACGGGTGCCACGATGAACGAGCAGTACTTC. It encodes CASSSTGATMNEQYF.

The chain recombines TRBV25-1 with TRBJ2-1; 9 nucleotides match TRBD1. V shed 4 bases and J 5 bases; nucleotides not matched to a gene: 12. Germline values: CDR1 MGHDK, CDR2 SYGVNS. CDR3 length: 17 amino acids. The CDR3 is CASSAPYRGRENNEQFF. The CDR3 nucleotides are TGTGCCAGCAGTGCGCCCTACAGGGGGCGAGAAAACAATGAGCAGTTCTTC.

V and J are TRBV7-2 and TRBJ2-7, with a tentative D call TRBD1 (7 bases). Trimming stripped 5 bases from V and 4 bases from J, with 21 bases between. Germline CDR1 reads SGHTA; CDR2 reads FQGNSA. The CDR3 has 16 amino acids. The CDR3 DNA reads TGTGCCAGCAGCGCCTTCGGAGGGGGCGATATGTACGAGCAGTACTTC. It specifies CASSAFGGGDMYEQYF.

This chain connects TRBV5-4 to TRBJ2-3; 9 bases agree with TRBD2. Germline CDR1 reads SGHNT; CDR2 reads YYREEE (reference sequence). This CDR3 comprises 15 residues. With 10 bases clipped from V and 1 base from J, the junction kept 10 bases outside the gene matches. In DNA form, the CDR3 reads TGTGCCTCCCAGGGCGGGGGGGCTGGCACAGATACGCAGTATTTT. Encoded protein: CASQGGGAGTDTQYF.

This clone is a singleton in its sample. In nucleotides, the CDR3 is TGTGCCAGCAGCTTTTTTGGCAGGGAGCAGTACTTC. It is translated as CASSFFGREQYF. This chain joins TRBV7-8 and TRBJ2-7; D unclear. The length of the CDR3 is 12 residues. Germline CDR1 reads SGHVS; CDR2 reads FQNEAQ. The V end was cut by 3 bases, the J end by 7 bases, with 10 bases between.

The chain combines TRBV7-6 with TRBJ2-7, with 8 bases identical to TRBD1. V lost 2 bases and J lost 1; bases outside the gene matches: 4. This CDR3 has 15 amino acids. Germline V gene lookup returns CDR1 SGHVS and CDR2 FNYEAQ. The CDR3 nucleotides read TGTGCCAGCAGCTTAACCGGGACAGGATCCTACGAGCAGTACTTC. Its translation is CASSLTGTGSYEQYF.

This clone is medium-sized. The CDR3 DNA is TGTGCCAGCTCACCATCTAAGGGTCGACAGGATGGCTACACCTTC. It translates to CASSPSKGRQDGYTF. V is TRBV18 and J is TRBJ1-2, with D perhaps TRBD1 (6 bases). Trimming removed 2 bases at V and 6 bases at J, with 16 bases between. Germline V gene lookup returns CDR1 KGHSH and CDR2 LQKENI. The CDR3 extends over 15 amino acids.

The chain uses TRBV15 and TRBJ1-2; 8 positions agree with TRBD1. The V and J ends lost 5 bases and 5 bases, in that order; junction bases with no gene match: 13. Germline V lookup: CDR1 LNHNV, CDR2 YYDKDF (reference sequence). The CDR3 is 16 amino acids. CDR3 coding DNA: TGTGCCACCAGCGAAGACAGGGGCTACCAACATTATGGCTACACCTTC. This sequence encodes CATSEDRGYQHYGYTF.

CDR3 in DNA: TGTGCCAGCAGCTTGACCGGGACAGGGCTTTCACCCCTCCACTTT. Its protein is CASSLTGTGLSPLHF. The chain is built from TRBV5-4 and TRBJ1-6; 9 bases line up with TRBD1. Germline V CDR1 and CDR2: SGHNT, YYREEE (reference sequence). With V trimmed by 1 base and J by 9 bases, 5 bases remained unmatched. CDR3 length: 15 amino acids.

The chain carries TRBV2 and TRBJ1-2, with TRBD1 matching 7 bases. V dropped 4 bases and J dropped 2; count of bases not matched to a gene: 4. The germline CDR1 and CDR2 sequences are SNHLY and FYNNEI. There are 14 residues in the CDR3. The CDR3 nucleotides are TGTGCCAGCAGTGGACAGGGATTCAACTATGGCTACACCTTC. Encoded protein: CASSGQGFNYGYTF.

This clone was observed a few times. This chain joins TRBV5-4 and TRBJ1-2; 10 bases line up with TRBD1. V lost 4 bases and J lost 7; bases outside the gene matches: 4. CDR3 length: 13 residues. The germline CDR1 and CDR2 sequences are SGHNT and YYREEE (reference sequence). CDR3 protein: CASSPDRGFGYTF. The CDR3 DNA follows: TGTGCCAGCAGCCCGGACAGGGGGTTTGGCTACACCTTC.

This clone was recorded only once. The chain employs TRBV6-5 and TRBJ1-6; possible D gene TRBD1, 5 bases. The length of the CDR3 is 15 residues. The germline V gene has CDR1 MNHEY and CDR2 SVGAGI. V lost 3 bases to trimming and J lost 4 bases, with 10 bases between them. The CDR3 DNA sequence: TGTGCCAGCAGTTATTTCGACAGTTATAATTCACCCCTCCACTTT. Its protein is CASSYFDSYNSPLHF.

This clone is a singleton in its sample. V usage is TRBV19 and J usage is TRBJ2-2, with D tentatively TRBD2 (6 bases). The ends were cut back, 7 bases at V and 0 bases at J, with 15 bases in the middle. The germline V gene has CDR1 LNHDA and CDR2 SQIVND (reference sequence). CDR3 length equals 16 residues. CDR3 in amino acids: CASMRHGTPNTGELFF. In DNA, the CDR3 is TGTGCCAGTATGAGGCACGGGACTCCGAACACCGGGGAGCTGTTTTTT.

The V gene is TRBV7-2, the J gene TRBJ1-1, with D possibly being TRBD1 (5 bases). Trimming stripped 1 base from V and 5 bases from J, with 14 bases between. Germline loops: CDR1 SGHTA, CDR2 FQGNSA. The CDR3 contains 15 residues. Written as DNA, the CDR3 is TGTGCCAGCAGCTTAGTGGGGGGGATTGGGACTGAAGCTTTCTTT. This translates into CASSLVGGIGTEAFF.

This clone appeared a few times. The chain employs TRBV9 and TRBJ2-1, with TRBD2 matching 8 bases. CDR3 size: 18 residues. Germline V gene lookup returns CDR1 SGDLS and CDR2 YYNGEE. Trimming removed 0 bases from V and 4 bases from J; junction bases left unmatched: 12. The CDR3 reads CASSVDWVSGSGYNEQFF. The CDR3, as DNA: TGTGCCAGCAGCGTAGATTGGGTCAGCGGGAGCGGTTACAATGAGCAGTTCTTC. Combining the CDR3 with reference TRBV9 and TRBJ2-1 gives the whole variable domain DSGVTQTPKHLITATGQRVTLRCSPRSGDLSVYWYQQSLDQGLQFLIQYYNGEERAKGNILERFSAQQFPDLHSELNLSSLELGDSALYFCASSVDWVSGSGYNEQFFGPGTRLTVL.

By frequency in the sample, this clone is medium-sized. The chain employs TRBV6-1 and TRBJ1-2; 7 bases match TRBD1. Germline V lookup: CDR1 MNHNS, CDR2 SASEGT. After removal of 8 bases from V and 2 bases from J, the junction contained 2 bases not matched to a gene. CDR3 size: 12 residues. The chain's CDR3 is CASEQGNYGYTF. CDR3 DNA sequence: TGTGCCAGCGAACAGGGGAACTATGGCTACACCTTC.

The genes are TRBV28 and TRBJ1-5, with D unclear. Germline assignment: CDR1 MDHEN and CDR2 SYDVKM. The CDR3 runs to 16 residues. V was cut by 3 bases and J by 0 bases, with 12 bases left in between. CDR3 protein: CASSLGGLGSNQPQHF. Here the CDR3 DNA reads TGTGCCAGCAGTTTGGGAGGGCTTGGTAGCAATCAGCCCCAGCATTTT.

The chain links TRBV9 to TRBJ2-5; 7 nucleotides line up with TRBD1. Per the germline V gene, CDR1 is SGDLS and CDR2 is YYNGEE. CDR3 length: 13 residues. Germline trimming cut 2 bases from V and 14 bases from J; bases unmatched to any gene: 12. DNA for the CDR3: TGTGCCAGCAGCGTTTTACCGGGACAGCGTACTTACTTC. Amino acid sequence: CASSVLPGQRTYF. Full variable domain (remainder filled in from reference TRBV9 and TRBJ2-5): DSGVTQTPKHLITATGQRVTLRCSPRSGDLSVYWYQQSLDQGLQFLIQYYNGEERAKGNILERFSAQQFPDLHSELNLSSLELGDSALYFCASSVLPGQRTYFGPGTRLLVL.

J is TRBJ1-2 and V is TRBV7-9; maybe TRBD1 (5 bases). Germline V gene lookup returns CDR1 SEHNR and CDR2 FQNEAQ (reference sequence). Trimming cost V 1 base and J 4 bases, with 7 bases left between them. CDR3 length: 13 amino acids. This CDR3 reads CASSLEGAYGYTF. Written as DNA, the CDR3 is TGTGCCAGCAGCTTAGAAGGGGCCTATGGCTACACCTTC. The full variable domain, completed using reference TRBV7-9 and TRBJ1-2, is DTGVSQNPRHKITKRGQNVTFRCDPISEHNRLYWYRQTLGQGPEFLTYFQNEAQLEKSRLLSDRFSAERPKGSFSTLEIQRTEQGDSAMYLCASSLEGAYGYTFGSGTRLTVV.

Turning to this clone: The junction differs from germline at one of its ends, possibly a read error. V and J are TRBV27 and TRBJ2-7; 13 bases agree with TRBD2. This CDR3 is 18 amino acids long. The germline V gene has CDR1 MNHEY and CDR2 SMNVEV (reference sequence). For the CDR3, the DNA is TGTGCCAGCAGTTTTGAGACTAGCGGGAGGAGCGGGCCCTACGAGCAGTGCTTC. Protein sequence: CASSFETSGRSGPYEQCF.

The chain joins TRBV11-2 to TRBJ1-1; 9 nucleotides line up with TRBD1. This CDR3 has 16 residues. CDR1 and CDR2 (germline): SGHAT, FQNNGV. The V and J ends lost 8 bases and 1 base, in that order; junction bases with no gene match: 11. This chain's CDR3 is CASAKNRGLWNTEAFF. CDR3 nucleotides: TGTGCCAGCGCTAAGAACAGGGGGCTGTGGAACACTGAAGCTTTCTTT.

This chain connects TRBV29-1 to TRBJ2-3; TRBD2 matches at 12 bases. The CDR3 is made up of 15 amino acids. Trimming removed 7 bases from V and 2 bases from J; junction bases left unmatched: 7. Germline V gene data show CDR1 as SQVTM and CDR2 as ANQGSEA. CDR3 protein: CSAMTSGRYTDTQYF. The CDR3 coding sequence is TGCAGCGCGATGACTAGCGGGAGATACACAGATACGCAGTATTTT.